These 27 T cell receptor beta chains originate from one sample sequenced in a study of metastatic and nonmetastatic thyroid tumors. Not a single patient had been given any form of treatment at any point before undergoing thyroid surgery. TCRdb redid the clone calls on the PCR reads using MiXCR. The sample lists 15,000 or so clones, 31% occurring once. Source material: blood. The receptor source for this set is a female donor with papillary thyroid cancer or a benign thyroid nodule (not recorded which). Some clones in this sample may be carry-over from other donors' samples.

The V gene is TRBV20-1, the J gene TRBJ2-1, with TRBD2 matching 11 bases. CDR1 is DFQATT, CDR2 SNEGSKA, per germline (reference sequence). This CDR3 spans 16 amino acids. V dropped 1 base and J dropped 8; count of bases not matched to a gene: 10. CDR3 protein: CSARVRRLAGLDEQFF. CDR3 nucleotides: TGCAGTGCTAGAGTTAGGAGACTAGCGGGATTGGATGAGCAGTTCTTC.

This clone has only a few counts. The V call is TRBV28, the J call TRBJ2-7; D is tentatively TRBD1 or TRBD2 (6 bases each). The CDR3 is made up of 16 amino acids. From germline, CDR1 is MDHEN and CDR2 SYDVKM. With 3 bases removed from V and 3 bases from J, the gap between germline ends came to 18 bases. CDR3 protein: CASSFSAGHQVYEQYF. The CDR3 bases are TGTGCCAGCAGTTTTTCTGCGGGACACCAGGTCTACGAGCAGTACTTC.

This chain uses TRBV11-2 with TRBJ2-7; 7 bases fit TRBD2. V lost 2 bases to trimming and J lost 2 bases; unmatched junction nucleotides: 3. Germline CDR1 is SGHAT and CDR2 is FQNNGV. This CDR3 comprises 14 residues. CDR3 amino acids: CASSLSGETYEQYF. In DNA, the CDR3 is TGTGCCAGCAGCTTAAGCGGGGAGACCTACGAGCAGTACTTC.

This clone was seen at least ten times. V is TRBV28 and J is TRBJ1-4, with unresolved D. This CDR3 contains 16 residues. Germline V lookup: CDR1 MDHEN, CDR2 SYDVKM. Trimming cost V 2 bases and J 0 bases, with 10 bases left between them. CDR3 protein: CASSLGPRATNEKLFF. CDR3 bases: TGTGCCAGCAGTTTAGGGCCGAGGGCAACTAATGAAAAACTGTTTTTT.

The J gene is TRBJ2-3, the V gene TRBV5-1; D call uncertain. V lost 2 bases and J lost 6, with 7 bases in between. This CDR3 is 12 amino acids long. Germline V gene lookup returns CDR1 SGHRS and CDR2 YFSETQ. The DNA of the CDR3 is TGCGCCAGCAGCTTACAATATGATACGCAGTATTTT. It encodes CASSLQYDTQYF.

By sample share, this clone is medium-sized (0.01 to 0.1%). The V call is TRBV7-9, the J call TRBJ1-1; weak D call: TRBD1 (5 bases). This CDR3 spans 13 amino acids. Trimming cost V 5 bases and J 11 bases, with 18 bases left between them. The germline V gene has CDR1 SEHNR and CDR2 FQNEAQ (reference sequence). The CDR3 nucleotides are TGTGCCAGCAGCGTGGGACGGGAGAACAAGGCTTTCTTT. The encoded protein is CASSVGRENKAFF. The full variable domain, with the rest looked up from reference TRBV7-9 and TRBJ1-1, is DTGVSQNPRHKITKRGQNVTFRCDPISEHNRLYWYRQTLGQGPEFLTYFQNEAQLEKSRLLSDRFSAERPKGSFSTLEIQRTEQGDSAMYLCASSVGRENKAFFGQGTRLTVV.

This clone was seen many times. A much larger clone differs from this one at a single base, so this may be a read error. This sample also contains other DNA sequences that code for the same CDR3. This chain uses TRBV5-1 with TRBJ2-3, with 8 bases lining up with TRBD2. The CDR3 runs to 17 residues. V lost 4 bases and J lost 2; bases outside the gene matches: 12. Germline V CDR1 and CDR2: SGHRS, YFSETQ. CDR3 amino acids: CASSLAGTRGSTDTQYF. CDR3 sequence (DNA): TGCGCCAGCAGCCTGGCCGGGACTAGGGGTTCCACAGATACGCAGTATTTT.

In its sample, this clone was seen once. The V call is TRBV30, the J call TRBJ1-2; perhaps TRBD1 as D (5 bases). Trimming stripped 2 bases from V and 8 bases from J, with 12 bases between. Germline-derived CDR1 and CDR2 are GTSNPN and SVGIG (reference sequence). The CDR3 length is 12 residues. CDR3 loop: CAWSFQGGGYTF. The DNA for the CDR3 is TGTGCCTGGAGTTTCCAGGGTGGCGGCTACACCTTC.

A few counts support this clone. This chain joins TRBV6-1 and TRBJ2-7; TRBD1 or TRBD2 may be the D gene (5 bases each). The length of the CDR3 is 16 residues. Looked up from germline, CDR1 is MNHNS and CDR2 is SASEGT. V lost 7 bases, J lost 5 bases, and 24 bases lay in between. For the CDR3, the DNA is TGTGCCAGCACCGAACGTCCAATGTGGCGAGGGGACGAGCAGTACTTC. It encodes CASTERPMWRGDEQYF.

The V call is TRBV5-1, the J call TRBJ1-3; 7 nucleotides align to TRBD1. The J segment lost 2 bases and the V segment lost 3 bases, leaving 8 bases of the junction unmatched. The CDR3 consists of 16 residues. Germline lookup yields CDR1 SGHRS and CDR2 YFSETQ. CDR3 in amino acids: CASSYTGTEAGNTIYF. Written as DNA, the CDR3 is TGCGCCAGCAGCTATACCGGGACAGAGGCTGGAAACACCATATATTTT.

V and J are TRBV7-8 and TRBJ2-2; TRBD2 matches 9 bases. The V gene end was trimmed by 2 bases and the J gene end by 1 base; junction bases not matched to a gene: 8. The germline V gene encodes CDR1 SGHVS and CDR2 FQNEAQ. The CDR3 has 18 amino acids. The CDR3 region has the DNA TGTGCCAGCAGCTTACGGACCGTGACTAGCGGGAACACCGGGGAGCTGTTTTTT. Amino acids: CASSLRTVTSGNTGELFF. Full variable domain (outside the CDR3, taken from reference TRBV7-8 and TRBJ2-2): GAGVSQSPRYKVAKRGQDVALRCDPISGHVSLFWYQQALGQGPEFLTYFQNEAQLDKSGLPSDRFFAERPEGSVSTLKIQRTQQEDSAVYLCASSLRTVTSGNTGELFFGEGSRLTVL.

The chain recombines TRBV6-1 with TRBJ2-7; D gene uncertain. The CDR3 extends over 14 amino acids. Trimming cost V 0 bases and J 3 bases, with 9 bases left between them. CDR1 and CDR2 from the germline V gene are MNHNS and SASEGT. The DNA for the CDR3 is TGTGCCAGCAGTGAAGCACCCTTCGGCTACGAGCAGTACTTC. This translates into CASSEAPFGYEQYF.

On this clone itself: The conserved phenylalanine or tryptophan normally closing the CDR3 is absent here, so this likely arose from a read error. This chain uses TRBV28 with TRBJ1-6, with unresolved D. The V and J ends lost 3 bases and 6 bases respectively, with 12 bases between them. The V gene's germline CDR1 is MDHEN and CDR2 SYDVKM. The CDR3 has 15 amino acids. The CDR3 is CASSFGSGGNSPLHS. For the CDR3, the DNA is TGTGCCAGCAGTTTCGGGTCAGGTGGTAATTCACCCCTCCACTCT.

By its share, this clone is medium-sized. CDR3 loop: CASSSLGNTEAFF. Here the CDR3 DNA reads TGTGCCAGCAGCTCGCTAGGGAACACTGAAGCTTTCTTT. The chain is built from TRBV11-2 and TRBJ1-1; the D is unclear. This CDR3 has 13 amino acids. With 4 bases removed from V and 1 base from J, the gap between germline ends came to 7 bases. Looked up from germline, CDR1 is SGHAT and CDR2 is FQNNGV.

The V call is TRBV7-2, the J call TRBJ1-6; D possibly corresponds to TRBD1 (5 bases). Germline V CDR1 and CDR2: SGHTA, FQGNSA. There are 15 residues in the CDR3. V gave up 5 bases and J gave up 6 bases, with 14 bases separating them. CDR3 loop: CASSPAGPGNSPLHF. CDR3 nucleotide sequence: TGTGCCAGCAGCCCAGCAGGGCCGGGTAATTCACCCCTCCACTTT. Supplemented by reference TRBV7-2 and TRBJ1-6, the full variable domain reads GAGVSQSPSNKVTEKGKDVELRCDPISGHTALYWYRQSLGQGLEFLIYFQGNSAPDKSGLPSDRFSAERTGGSVSTLTIQRTQQEDSAVYLCASSPAGPGNSPLHFGNGTRLTVT.

V is TRBV27 and J is TRBJ1-1, with D unclear. The V end lost 6 bases, the J end lost 8 bases, and 13 bases lay between the germline ends. The CDR3 totals 12 residues. CDR1 is MNHEY, CDR2 SMNVEV, per germline (reference sequence). In nucleotides, the CDR3 is TGTGCCAGCAGCCTGGGGTGGGCCGAAGCTTTCTTT. Protein product: CASSLGWAEAFF.

Only one count was recorded for this clone. This chain joins TRBV9 and TRBJ1-1, with D possibly being TRBD1 (6 bases). With 4 bases removed from V and 2 bases from J, the gap between germline ends came to 12 bases. Germline V gene data show CDR1 as SGDLS and CDR2 as YYNGEE. The CDR3 extends over 14 amino acids. In DNA, the CDR3 is TGTGCCAGCAGCAGGGGGTTAGAAAACACTGAAGCTTTCTTT. Its protein is CASSRGLENTEAFF.

By proportion, this clone is medium-sized. This chain joins TRBV11-2 and TRBJ2-6; D uncertain. The CDR3 totals 16 residues. CDR1 SGHAT and CDR2 FQNNGV come from the germline V gene. V was shortened by 0 bases and J by 2 bases, with 8 bases between the two germline ends. CDR3 sequence (DNA): TGTGCCAGCAGCTTAGATATCGGCGCTGGGGCCAACGTCCTGACTTTC. Translation: CASSLDIGAGANVLTF.

By share of the sample, this clone is medium-sized. The chain uses TRBV7-8 and TRBJ2-1; TRBD2 matches 7 bases. Germline lookup yields CDR1 SGHVS and CDR2 FQNEAQ. After removal of 6 bases from V and 2 bases from J, the junction contained 7 bases not matched to a gene. CDR3 length equals 15 residues. CDR3 region: CASSTLAGAYNEQFF. DNA of the CDR3: TGTGCCAGCAGTACACTTGCGGGGGCCTACAATGAGCAGTTCTTC.

V is TRBV12-3 or TRBV12-4 and J is TRBJ1-6; D unclear. V lost 6 bases and J lost 0, with 3 bases in between. The CDR3 contains 13 residues. DNA of the CDR3: TGTGCCAGCAGCGCCTCCTATAATTCACCCCTCCACTTT. Translation: CASSASYNSPLHF.

Judged by abundance, this clone is medium-sized. The chain recombines TRBV20-1 with TRBJ1-5; tentative D call: TRBD1 (6 bases). This CDR3 has 12 residues. Trimming took 4 bases from V and 5 from J, leaving 9 bases between them. Germline V gene sequence: CDR1 DFQATT, CDR2 SNEGSKA (reference sequence). The CDR3 DNA sequence: TGCAGTGCTACAGACAGGCATCAGCCCCAGCATTTT. Its protein is CSATDRHQPQHF.

In this sample, this clone turned up once. The V and J genes are TRBV6-5 and TRBJ2-1; 7 bases line up with TRBD2. The CDR3 covers 17 residues. With V trimmed by 0 bases and J by 4 bases, 9 bases remained unmatched. The germline CDR1 and CDR2 sequences are MNHEY and SVGAGI. The CDR3 nucleotides read TGTGCCAGCAGTTACTCTGCAAAGGGAGGGGTATACAATGAGCAGTTCTTC. It translates to CASSYSAKGGVYNEQFF.

By frequency in the sample, this clone is medium-sized. The chain has TRBV15 and TRBJ2-2; D unclear. The length of the CDR3 is 13 residues. Trimming stripped 0 bases from V and 6 bases from J, with 5 bases between. Germline V CDR1 and CDR2: LNHNV, YYDKDF (reference sequence). The CDR3 loop is CATSRDESGELFF. CDR3 DNA: TGTGCCACCAGCAGAGATGAATCCGGGGAGCTGTTTTTT.

The rearrangement links TRBV5-8 to TRBJ1-4, with D perhaps matching TRBD1 (6 bases). The CDR3 contains 16 residues. Germline CDR1 is SGHTS and CDR2 is YDEGEE. Trimming cost V 4 bases and J 7 bases, with 20 bases left between them. As DNA, the CDR3 is TGTGCCAGCAGCCCGGGGACATTAGCTTTTAGTGAAAAACTGTTTTTT. Protein product: CASSPGTLAFSEKLFF.

The CDR3 region has the DNA TGTGCCAGCAGCTTGGGGACTACCTACGAGCAGTACTTC. Amino acids: CASSLGTTYEQYF. The chain links TRBV11-2 to TRBJ2-7; TRBD2 matches at 7 bases. This CDR3 has 13 amino acids. With 3 bases clipped from V and 2 bases from J, the junction kept 1 base outside the gene matches. CDR1 and CDR2 from the germline V gene are SGHAT and FQNNGV.

In its sample, this clone ranks as medium-sized. The genes are TRBV6-5 and TRBJ1-5, with D unresolved. Trimming shortened V by 2 bases and J by 8 bases, and 10 bases separated the two germline ends. In germline, CDR1 is MNHEY, CDR2 SVGAGI. This CDR3 is built from 13 residues. The CDR3 DNA sequence: TGTGCCAGCAGTTACCTTGGGGAGGAGCCCCAGCATTTT. Translated, it gives CASSYLGEEPQHF.

This chain connects TRBV6-6 to TRBJ1-3; perhaps TRBD1 as D (5 bases). Germline CDR1 and CDR2: MNHNY and SVGAGI (reference sequence). V lost 2 bases and J lost 4, with 12 bases in between. The CDR3 has 15 residues. CDR3 protein: CASSYGAGWGNTIYF. CDR3 nucleotides: TGTGCCAGCAGTTACGGGGCAGGGTGGGGAAACACCATATATTTT.